The 5 T cell receptor beta chains in this list originate from one sample, sequenced in a study of vaccination and CD4 T cells after COVID-19. Cultured CD4+ T cells had their DNA profiled by the Oncomine TCR Beta short-read assay. MiXCR was run by TCRdb on the PCR reads, yielding one entry per CDR3 protein. The sample shows over 6,000 distinct CDR3 sequences, about 70% of them seen only once. This sample's treatment: roughly 10-day PBMC culture with coronavirus spike peptide pools or control peptides (ViraFEST assay). Researchers collected the unexposed donor's CD4+ T cells before the COVID-19 pandemic (2011-2018). Their antigens are not known. The sequenced sample was CD4+ T cells from blood, cultured in vitro. The receptors were gathered from a human donor in good health.

The rearrangement joins TRBV2 to TRBJ1-2; 8 bases are shared with TRBD1. The length of the CDR3 is 15 residues. V lost 4 bases to trimming and J lost 4 bases; unmatched junction nucleotides: 8. Germline V gene lookup returns CDR1 SNHLY and CDR2 FYNNEI. This CDR3 reads CASSVSTGGGYGYTF. CDR3 sequence (DNA): TGTGCCAGCAGTGTCTCCACAGGGGGGGGCTATGGCTACACCTTC.

The DNA for the CDR3 is TGTGCCAGCAGTGGGGGCGGGGGGGCTGGGTTAGGGCCCCAGCATTTT. Its translation is CASSGGGGAGLGPQHF. V gene TRBV27 combines with J gene TRBJ1-5, with TRBD1 as a possible D gene (6 bases). Trimming took off 5 bases at V and 9 bases at J, with 23 bases between the two ends. Looked up from germline, CDR1 is MNHEY and CDR2 is SMNVEV (reference sequence). This CDR3 has 16 amino acids.

The V call is TRBV7-8, the J call TRBJ2-5; D is unclear. Deletions cut 4 bases from V and 1 base from J, with 13 bases between. There are 15 residues in the CDR3. Germline loops: CDR1 SGHVS, CDR2 FQNEAQ. The CDR3 nucleotides read TGTGCCAGCAGCTCCACGAGAGAGAGCCAAGAGACCCAGTACTTC. Its translation is CASSSTRESQETQYF.

The rearrangement uses TRBV11-2 and TRBJ2-7; 14 bases fit TRBD2. Germline V gene lookup returns CDR1 SGHAT and CDR2 FQNNGV. This CDR3 is 17 amino acids long. Trimming took 0 bases from V and 6 from J; bases not matched to a gene: 7. CDR3 nucleotides: TGTGCCAGCAGCTTAGAGGGCAGGGGACTAGCGGGGGTCGAGCAGTACTTC. Protein sequence: CASSLEGRGLAGVEQYF.

The rearrangement joins TRBV30 to TRBJ1-2; D is undetermined. Germline assignment: CDR1 GTSNPN and CDR2 SVGIG (reference sequence). The V and J ends lost 4 bases and 7 bases respectively, with 13 bases between them. This CDR3 region has 12 residues. In DNA, the CDR3 is TGTGCCTGGAACGAGCGAGTGGGTGGCTACACCTTC. It is translated as CAWNERVGGYTF.